What follows describes a single T cell receptor beta chain. Its antigen remains undetermined. No clone much larger than this one lies a single base away; base qualities are absent. The record originates from a study of cytomegalovirus exposure and HLA in healthy donors (dated by TCRdb to about 2017). Looking at the study overall: An earlier analysis of 587 of the donors reported about 280 Gb of sequence data and 90 million to 120 million unique TCR beta sequences obtained from roughly 170 million T cells. An early release covering just under 650 HLA-typed donors comprised approximately 290 gigabases of sequencing data and around 80 million unique TCR sequences. Of the 300 to 400 genotyped donors, over 70% fell in the genetic ancestry cluster associated with self-reported Caucasian donors. The study aimed to test whether cataloging public T cell receptors could reveal signatures of past pathogen exposure. The study profiled the T cell repertoires of about 720 subjects by immunosequencing and related them to cytomegalovirus serostatus. Besides the first cohort of roughly 660 subjects, a separate validation cohort made up of roughly 130 different subjects was used. To predict cytomegalovirus infection status, the study combined high-throughput TCR immunosequencing, statistical association of individual TCRs with disease status, and machine learning. A later analysis re-analyzed previously published TCR beta repertoires from several hundred donors and added high-resolution HLA genotyping to study TCR occurrence patterns. Rather than using new phenotypic data, the later analysis identified candidate immune exposures from TCR beta sequences and from how often those sequences occurred across donors. An earlier analysis of 500 to 650 of the donors applied high-throughput TCR beta sequencing to assess whether each TCR beta V gene segment acted as functional or pseudogenic. Alongside the repertoire data, information on donor age, sex, ethnicity and CMV serostatus was compiled. A later genetic analysis used genome-wide SNP genotypes for about 60% of the roughly 700 donors, treating that subset as a discovery cohort. All discovery cohort repertoires had been generated on a single sequencing platform. HLA typing included class I and class II loci at four-digit resolution. Typing coverage varied by locus: roughly 620-640 donors for A, B, C, DRB1 and DQB1; more than 500 for DQA1; about 570 for DPA1; fewer than 480 for DPB1. Several DR-DQ haplotypes were treated as single units for association and clustering because of strong linkage in the cohort. On average, about 240,000 unique TCR beta nucleotide sequences were sequenced per donor among 398 genotyped donors of the cohort, with roughly a sixth of those sequences being non-productive.

What the work shows at the level of the full study, not this receptor alone: A further reported finding was that TCR beta sequences accurately predicted the HLA-A and HLA-B alleles for most subjects in the first cohort. The authors suggested that the approach could potentially be extended to other disease states and immunological phenotypes. In both the original and validation cohorts, the classifier was reported to diagnose cytomegalovirus status with high specificity and sensitivity. CMV serostatus was the only immune exposure information available for the cohort. In the study, approximately 160 TCR beta chains were listed as associated with cytomegalovirus. At a false discovery rate of 0.05, a later analysis linked roughly 17,000 TCR beta sequences to specific HLA alleles. Sequencing depth was assumed to be roughly uniform across donors in the presence/absence analyses, though that assumption may not hold. Compared with equally common non-associated chains, HLA-associated TCR beta chains in a later analysis were more clonally expanded and had lower generation probabilities. A later analysis found that TCR association rates varied across HLA loci, with DRB1 alleles showing the most associated TCRs and HLA-C alleles the fewest. A few of the identified cytomegalovirus-associated TCR beta chains were confirmed in vitro to be specific for cytomegalovirus antigens. Compared with the roughly 600-donor mean, donors in an Asian-associated ancestry cluster had fewer N-insertions in productive TCRs, according to a later genetic analysis. Only TCR beta chains were sequenced in this cohort, and the absence of alpha or paired-chain data limited detectable features. Most CMV-associated TCR beta chains appeared to be HLA-restricted in a later analysis, and the HLA associations seemed to be driven largely by CMV exposure. While some public TCRs were present in many individuals, most TCR sequences turned up only very rarely across donors. A cluster of highly shared sequence variants was judged likely to represent a technical artifact of the sequencing pipeline. HLA typing was unavailable for some donors at each locus, so association tests used only the typed subset. In an earlier analysis of about 540 of the donors, most TCR beta V segments were observed in productive rearrangements about 90% or about 30% of the time, broadly matching IMGT annotations. Seventeen rarely observed V segments, including chromosome 9 orphons, were excluded from the earlier analysis of a few hundred of the donors because counts were too low. Some IMGT-functional V segments, including TRBV6-2 and TRBV6-3, could not be distinguished by the 87-base-pair reads and were therefore excluded. When HLA alleles, especially DR and DQ, strongly co-occurred, TCR associations were difficult to assign to individual alleles. According to a later analysis, parvovirus B19, influenza, CMV and Epstein-Barr virus appeared linked to several top co-occurrence clusters. Linkage disequilibrium might explain the correlated functional status among segregating V segments, but an unknown experimental factor could not be ruled out. V-gene and J-gene trimming of TCR beta chains was associated with a missense DCLRE1C variant in a later genetic analysis, and the association was replicated in an independent cohort.

In total, approximately 700 healthy bone marrow donors made up the cohort. At the time of sampling, every cohort member was nominally healthy, though immune exposures that went unrecorded were likely present. The donor was CMV seropositive and belonged to the group of 250 to 300 seropositive cohort members. Every donor gave a peripheral blood sample, and the peripheral blood mononuclear cells from that sample were used for TCR beta sequencing. Genomic DNA extraction from the blood cell samples was performed with the Qiagen DNeasy Blood Extraction Kit. Libraries were built with the immunoSEQ multiplex PCR assay. A mixture of 60 forward primers for TCR Vbeta segments and 13 reverse primers for TCR Jbeta segments was used in the multiplex PCR. Amplification of the CDR3 region of rearranged TCR beta genes was performed with a multiplex PCR assay on genomic DNA. The amplified TCR beta libraries were sequenced on the Illumina HiSeq System as 87-base-pair reads. In the paper's pipeline: Across the 700 or so repertoires, a later analysis counted roughly 77 million unique TCR beta chains, about 10 million of which were shared by at least two donors. Raw reads were error-corrected and collapsed into unique sequences with a nearest-neighbor algorithm that merged closely related sequences to remove PCR and sequencing errors. Alignment of CDR3 sequences to IMGT reference sequences was used to assign V, D and J gene segments. For a sequence to be retained, at least a six-nucleotide match to both a V gene segment and a J gene segment was required. A rearrangement counted as productive if the CDR3 had no stop codons and remained in frame with V and J, and every other rearrangement counted as non-productive. CDR3 was defined according to IMGT convention as the region running from the second conserved V-encoded cysteine to the conserved J-encoded phenylalanine. Sequences without an unambiguous match to a single V gene segment were excluded from the earlier analysis of several hundred of the donors. In an earlier analysis of approximately 590 of the donors, a V segment was called functional when productive rearrangements were above 56.7%, and segregating when the standard deviation between donors exceeded 5%. To diagnose cytomegalovirus status from the catalog of TCR beta chain sequences, a statistical classification framework was built. A later analysis assigned V and J genes by comparing TCR nucleotide sequences with IMGT/GENE-DB human TR gene sequences. Using the TCRdist pipeline, a later analysis assigned CDR3 sequences along with most-parsimonious VDJ recombination scenarios. In a later analysis, every TCR beta chain was defined by the combination of its CDR3 amino acid sequence and its V-gene family, and reads without a unique V-gene family were dropped. In a later analysis, nearly 600 highly shared, low-generation-probability nucleotide sequences were removed to address suspected cross-contamination and a sequencing artifact. In a later analysis, a clonal expansion index for each public chain was calculated from normalized within-repertoire ranks of inferred template counts. A later analysis computed generation probabilities with a VDJ recombination model fitted to out-of-frame rearrangements, and checked the results against IGoR. A later analysis scored TCR-TCR, TCR-HLA and TCR-CMV co-occurrence with hypergeometric tests, applying a repertoire-size bias correction to TCR pairs. In a later analysis, false discovery rates were estimated by permuting HLA or CMV assignments 20 times. A later analysis grouped co-occurring TCRs with DBSCAN, adding TCRdist sequence similarity when clustering within HLA-allele-positive subsets. Repertoires with fewer than 30,000 or more than 120,000 public chains were left out of co-occurrence clustering, as were about 5 repertoires with anomalous nucleotide sharing. TCRdb took over this immuneACCESS table, retaining in-frame rearrangements with V and J assigned. Such tables are incomplete; in checked studies, under half of the missing clones stem from an unresolved V gene, and the remainder is unexplained. The D gene and trimming were derived from the DNA, and the V and J assignments and clone size from that table. Recorded for this sample are 150,000 or so clones; around 65% of them occurred a single time. 2.5% to 3.5% of the sample goes to the ten largest clones.

Counted from cysteine to phenylalanine, this CDR3 has 15 amino acids. Of all the DNA, just the CDR3 is kept, 45 bases in frame from base 1. The junction shows trimming of 6 bases on V and 6 bases on J, and the gene matches do not reach 13 bases of it. CDR1 and CDR2 are read off the germline V gene as MNHNS and SASEGT. The V and J genes are TRBV6-1 and TRBJ1-1; 7 junctional bases match TRBD1. The clonotype was recovered from a woman between 25 and 40 years old in good health and CMV-seropositive. Sequencing was done on a sample of PBMCs. CDR3 reads: CASRPGTVWWSEAFF. The nucleotides are TGTGCCAGCAGACCCGGGACAGTCTGGTGGTCTGAAGCTTTCTTT.